Each of the 8 T cell receptor beta chains below was sequenced from the same sample in a study of response to subunit inactivated influenza vaccine. TCRdb reprocessed the RT-PCR reads via MiXCR and lists one record per CDR3 protein. In the table there are about 570,000 distinct CDR3 sequences, around 11% of which are singletons. The sample was also reused in another study, on T cells expressing NK-cell markers. In that study: With UMIs, 5'RACE template switching was used to make TCR beta cDNA.

The sequenced sample was PBMCs from blood, obtained on the day of vaccination. The origin of the receptors is a man in his fifties who received an inactivated influenza vaccine.

In this sample, this clonotype turned up a few times. The chain has TRBV7-9 and TRBJ2-3; perhaps TRBD2 as D (6 bases). Per the germline V gene, CDR1 is SEHNR and CDR2 is FQNEAQ (reference sequence). The CDR3 is made up of 17 amino acids. Trimming stripped 4 bases from V and 8 bases from J, with 25 bases between. The CDR3 protein is CASSSRGDSMGFGTQYF. CDR3 DNA: TGTGCCAGCAGCTCCCGTGGGGACTCCATGGGTTTTGGTACGCAGTATTTT.

This clonotype was counted a few times. V and J are TRBV7-9 and TRBJ2-3, with 8 bases identical to TRBD2. Germline V gives CDR1 SEHNR, CDR2 FQNEAQ (reference sequence). The CDR3 loop spans 12 amino acids. Losses at the gene ends were 5 bases for V and 14 bases for J; bases not matched to a gene: 9. In DNA, the CDR3 is TGTGCCAGCAGCCTGGGACTAGATCTGCGGTATTTT. Translating gives CASSLGLDLRYF.

This clonotype was observed at least ten times. This rearrangement joins TRBV5-1 to TRBJ2-3; D unresolved. In germline, CDR1 is SGHRS, CDR2 YFSETQ. The CDR3 totals 13 residues. V was trimmed by 5 bases and J by 4 bases, leaving 11 bases between them. CDR3 amino acids: CASRKSEADTQYF. Written as DNA, the CDR3 is TGCGCCAGCAGAAAGAGCGAGGCAGATACGCAGTATTTT.

This clonotype was seen many times. The chain combines TRBV6-1 with TRBJ2-1; TRBD1 agrees at 9 bases. This CDR3 is 14 amino acids long. V lost 7 bases to trimming and J lost 5 bases; unmatched junction nucleotides: 6. Germline V gives CDR1 MNHNS, CDR2 SASEGT. CDR3 protein: CASKWTGADNEQFF. CDR3 nucleotides: TGTGCCAGCAAATGGACAGGGGCTGACAATGAGCAGTTCTTC.

This clonotype turned up a few times. The chain employs TRBV2 and TRBJ1-5; tentatively, D is TRBD1 (6 bases). CDR1 is SNHLY and CDR2 is FYNNEI in the germline V gene. The CDR3 loop spans 15 amino acids. V shed 7 bases and J shed 0 bases, with 13 bases lying between them. CDR3 nucleotides: TGTGCCAGCACCCTAGGACAGTCTAGCAATCAGCCCCAGCATTTT. It specifies CASTLGQSSNQPQHF.

This clonotype has just a few counts. The chain recombines TRBV20-1 with TRBJ2-6; 8 nucleotides match TRBD2. This CDR3 contains 16 residues. V lost 4 bases to trimming and J lost 2 bases; unmatched junction nucleotides: 7. Germline CDR1 is DFQATT and CDR2 is SNEGSKA (reference sequence). CDR3 DNA sequence: TGCAGTGCTACCCCTGTTAGCGGGGCTGGGGCCAACGTCCTGACTTTC. Its translation: CSATPVSGAGANVLTF.

This chain joins TRBV5-1 and TRBJ1-2; TRBD1 might be the D (5 bases). This CDR3 is 12 amino acids long. From germline, CDR1 is SGHRS and CDR2 YFSETQ. Trimming pared 3 bases from V and 7 bases from J, leaving 10 bases between. Written as DNA, the CDR3 is TGCGCCAGCAGCTCGGACACAGTTGGCTACACCTTC. Encoded protein: CASSSDTVGYTF.

This clonotype was seen more than once but under ten times. The chain uses TRBV20-1 and TRBJ2-3; D possibly uses TRBD1 or TRBD2 (6 bases each). V was clipped by 2 bases and J by 1 base, with 16 bases between them. Germline V gene sequence: CDR1 DFQATT, CDR2 SNEGSKA (reference sequence). The CDR3 is 16 amino acids. CDR3 coding DNA: TGCAGTGCTAGACTAGGGGGGCTACGGGGCACAGATACGCAGTATTTT. Its protein is CSARLGGLRGTDTQYF.